This T cell receptor (beta chain) was sequenced in a study of blood T cell repertoires in COVID-19. The wider study: Some COVID-19 samples were acute and others convalescent; all came from the United States, Italy and Spain. T cells, B-cell-depleted T cells, or PBMCs supplied cDNA or gDNA.

Germline loops: CDR1 MNHEY, CDR2 SVGEGT. The CDR3 consists of 19 residues. Trimming removed 0 bases from V and 3 bases from J; junction bases left unmatched: 8. Original analysis: The authors estimated nucleated cell counts from reference gene primer amplification. Assay: immunoSEQ multiplex PCR; the TCRdb copy retains only in-frame clones and omits some. The D gene and trimming were derived from the DNA, and the V and J assignments and clone size from that table. The table records some 100,000 clones, roughly 91% of them present only once. V gene TRBV6-2 or TRBV6-3 combines with J gene TRBJ2-1, with 13 bases that match TRBD2. Specimen: peripheral blood. The receptor comes from an elderly woman with active COVID-19. The CDR3 coding sequence is TGTGCCAGCAGTTACTCACCCCTGGGACTAGCGGGACGCTACAATGAGCAGTTCTTC. Translation: CASSYSPLGLAGRYNEQFF.